These T cell receptor beta chains were read from a single sample in a study of radiotherapy plus CTLA-4 blockade in lung cancer. Sequencing was performed with immunoSEQ multiplex PCR; in TCRdb, only in-frame clones are kept and a portion is missing. The sample has some 90,000 clones, roughly four fifths seen once. Material: peripheral blood, obtained from a patient treated with radiotherapy plus ipilimumab. Receptors originate from a human donor with non-small cell lung cancer who had stable disease on radiotherapy plus ipilimumab. CDR3s leave out the opening cysteine and the closing phenylalanine or tryptophan.

>TRBV5-1
ASTFPGAYGYT
>TRBV27
ASSLRRKGTEAF
>TRBV5-1
ASTGGLSWELF
>TRBV19
ASSIASGWDGYT
>TRBV5-1
ASSLGGGTEAF
>TRBV5-4
ASSLGRRRADTQY
>TRBV15
ATSRGGGQPQH
>TRBV6-1
ASSGTSSGVYEQY
>TRBV30
AWRRSAIVNEQF
>TRBV5-1
ASSLEGVYEQY
>TRBV10-3
AISESGQPNGYT
>TRBV30
AGSGGGGTGNTIY
>TRBV7-8
ASSEEINSPLH
>TRBV2
ASKADYNSPLH
>TRBV7-7
ASSLGDSSGNTIY
>TRBV25-1
ASSEYTYGYT
>TRBV6-1
ASRGRVGNQPQH
>TRBV7-9
ASSFGQGRTGELF
>TRBV7-4
ASRSPGQGSNEQF
>TRBV5-6
ASSPGGPRGNEQY
>TRBV5-4
ASSLASGSTGELF
>TRBV6-1
ASSEYPEGYGYT
>TRBV6-5
ASRPGTATYEQY
>TRBV6-4
ASSERGETEAF
>TRBV27
ASRQPGQGESGELF
>TRBV11-3
ASSLGPSGELF
>TRBV10-2
ASMPSVRSNQPQH
>TRBV29-1
SAQPQGSTNTGELF
>TRBV5-7
ASSVGWGQLF
>TRBV30
AGDRGNGNTIY
>TRBV2
ASSELARGGAYEQY
>TRBV7-9
ASSSFARTDPSYEQY
>TRBV11-2
ASSLRGASTDTQY
>TRBV27
ASSLWAPGHSATNEKLF
>TRBV11-2
ASSLIVEETQY
>TRBV7-2
ASSLGRNEQF
>TRBV11-3
ASSLQFGGSRGTGELF